The 18 T cell receptor beta chains below come from one sample, sequenced in a study of cytomegalovirus exposure and HLA in healthy donors. In the PCR, 60 Vbeta and 13 Jbeta primers were used. Sequencing was performed with immunoSEQ multiplex PCR; in TCRdb, only in-frame clones are kept and a portion is missing. Of under 200,000 clones listed, more than 60% were seen once; the top ten hold over 3%. The sequenced material came from PBMCs. Receptors were obtained from a woman between 45 and 65 years old in good health and CMV-seropositive.

The V call is TRBV6-6, the J call TRBJ2-7; 7 bases line up with TRBD1. CDR3 size: 12 residues. Germline V gene lookup returns CDR1 MNHNY and CDR2 SVGAGI (reference sequence). After removal of 6 bases from V and 4 bases from J, the junction contained 3 bases not matched to a gene. The CDR3 sequence is CASRRQGYEQYF. The CDR3 DNA follows: TGTGCCAGCAGAAGACAGGGTTACGAGCAGTACTTC.

Notes on this clone: Other DNA sequences in the sample encode the same CDR3. This chain connects TRBV28 to TRBJ1-1; 7 bases are a match to TRBD1. The V gene's germline CDR1 is MDHEN and CDR2 SYDVKM. J lost 5 bases, V lost 6 bases, and 6 bases had no gene match. There are 13 residues in the CDR3. CDR3 protein: CASSPPGGTEAFF. The CDR3 DNA follows: TGTGCCAGCAGCCCCCCAGGGGGGACTGAAGCTTTCTTT.

This clone is a singleton in its sample. This chain joins TRBV6-1 and TRBJ1-1; D is possibly TRBD1 (5 bases). The CDR3 spans 14 residues. Germline CDR1 MNHNS, CDR2 SASEGT. Trimming removed 6 bases from V and 1 base from J, with 12 bases in between. The CDR3 protein is CASRTAGRNTEAFF. DNA for the CDR3: TGTGCCAGCAGGACAGCGGGGAGGAACACTGAAGCTTTCTTT.

The rearrangement uses TRBV11-2 and TRBJ1-6; TRBD1 matches at 9 bases. The CDR3 runs 14 residues. V shed 5 bases and J 9 bases; nucleotides not matched to a gene: 5. Germline V gives CDR1 SGHAT, CDR2 FQNNGV. The CDR3: CASSRQGDGSPLHF. The CDR3 nucleotides read TGTGCCAGCAGCAGACAGGGGGATGGTTCACCCCTCCACTTT.

V is TRBV4-2 and J is TRBJ2-5, with TRBD1 matching over 9 bases. V shed 3 bases, J shed 5 bases, and the junction held 7 bases outside the gene matches. CDR1 and CDR2 from the germline V gene are LGHNA and YNFKEQ. The CDR3 consists of 15 residues. The chain's CDR3 is CASSHLGTGKETQYF. The DNA of the CDR3 is TGTGCCAGCAGCCACCTCGGGACAGGGAAGGAGACCCAGTACTTC.

The chain carries TRBV9 and TRBJ1-3; D is unresolved. Trimming took 0 bases from V and 7 from J, leaving 11 bases between them. The CDR3 covers 14 residues. From germline, CDR1 is SGDLS and CDR2 YYNGEE. The CDR3 DNA is TGTGCCAGCAGCGTAGAGACTGGAGGCAACACCATATATTTT. Protein: CASSVETGGNTIYF.

The V and J genes are TRBV5-1 and TRBJ2-2, with D tentatively TRBD2 (5 bases). The germline V gene encodes CDR1 SGHRS and CDR2 YFSETQ. V lost 3 bases and J 6 bases, leaving 12 bases between the germline ends. This CDR3 is built from 14 residues. The CDR3 is CASSSAVEAGELFF. Written as DNA, the CDR3 is TGCGCCAGCAGCTCGGCGGTGGAGGCCGGGGAGCTGTTTTTT. Together with reference TRBV5-1 and TRBJ2-2, the CDR3 gives the full variable domain: KAGVTQTPRYLIKTRGQQVTLSCSPISGHRSVSWYQQTPGQGLQFLFEYFSETQRNKGNFPGRFSGRQFSNSRSEMNVSTLELGDSALYLCASSSAVEAGELFFGEGSRLTVL.

The CDR3 nucleotides are TGTGCCAGCAGTTTAGTGCAGGGGGCGGGTGGGGCCAACGTCCTGACTTTC. Its translation is CASSLVQGAGGANVLTF. This chain connects TRBV27 to TRBJ2-6; 8 nucleotides line up with TRBD1. CDR3 size: 17 residues. Germline V lookup: CDR1 MNHEY, CDR2 SMNVEV (reference sequence). J gave up 3 bases and V 2 bases, and 6 bases lay outside the gene matches.

The chain combines TRBV18 with TRBJ1-1; 10 bases align to TRBD1. In germline, CDR1 is KGHSH, CDR2 LQKENI. The trim removed 4 bases at V and 2 bases at J, leaving 7 bases unmatched. This CDR3 contains 16 residues. The CDR3 DNA follows: TGTGCCAGCTCACAGGGACAGGGGACATTTAACACTGAAGCTTTCTTT. This encodes CASSQGQGTFNTEAFF.

The chain joins TRBV30 to TRBJ2-3, with D possibly TRBD2 on 7 matching bases. This CDR3 spans 15 amino acids. V lost 1 base, J lost 2 bases, and 13 bases lay in between. From germline, CDR1 is GTSNPN and CDR2 SVGIG (reference sequence). CDR3 nucleotide sequence: TGTGCCTGGAGTGAAGGGGGGGGGATCACAGATACGCAGTATTTT. The encoded protein is CAWSEGGGITDTQYF.

The genes are TRBV6-6 and TRBJ2-5; the D gene is possibly TRBD1 (5 bases). Germline CDR1 and CDR2: MNHNY and SVGAGI (reference sequence). V lost 11 bases and J 5 bases, leaving 24 bases between the germline ends. The CDR3 length is 15 residues. The CDR3 region has the DNA TGTGCCTGTTCCGCGTTAGGGGCGTCGAGGGAGACCCAGTACTTC. It is translated as CACSALGASRETQYF.

The count of this clone is one. The V and J genes are TRBV30 and TRBJ1-5, with D maybe TRBD1 (5 bases). Germline values: CDR1 GTSNPN, CDR2 SVGIG (reference sequence). Trimming removed 0 bases at V and 7 bases at J, with 10 bases between. This CDR3 has 13 residues. The CDR3 DNA reads TGTGCCTGGAGTGTACAGGTCAGACAGCCCCAGCATTTT. This translates into CAWSVQVRQPQHF.

Details on this clone: The limits of the CDR3 on the DNA are not certain, so only TCRdb's listed CDR3 is given. This chain connects TRBV19 to TRBJ2-6; the table's D call, TRBD1, was not checked against the DNA. The CDR3 is 17 amino acids long, termini counted. In germline, CDR1 is LNHDA, CDR2 SQIVND (reference sequence). Here the CDR3 reads CASSSGQGSTGANVLTF.

J is TRBJ1-1 and V is TRBV5-4, with 8 nucleotides matching TRBD1. V gave up 4 bases and J gave up 7 bases; unmatched junction bases: 6. In germline, CDR1 is SGHNT, CDR2 YYREEE (reference sequence). The CDR3 is 13 residues long. CDR3 sequence: CASSANGQGEAFF. The CDR3 region has the DNA TGTGCCAGCAGCGCCAACGGACAGGGTGAAGCTTTCTTT.

This chain joins TRBV9 and TRBJ1-1; weak D call: TRBD1 (5 bases). The CDR3 has 16 residues. Germline assignment: CDR1 SGDLS and CDR2 YYNGEE. Trimming shortened V by 4 bases and J by 5 bases, and 21 bases separated the two germline ends. This CDR3 is CASSKRPGASLTEAFF. In DNA, the CDR3 is TGTGCCAGCAGCAAACGACCTGGGGCATCTTTAACTGAAGCTTTCTTT.

This chain connects TRBV6-5 to TRBJ2-2, with D possibly TRBD1 on 5 matching bases. The germline V gene has CDR1 MNHEY and CDR2 SVGAGI. V shed 0 bases and J shed 4 bases, with 12 bases lying between them. The CDR3 is made up of 16 amino acids. CDR3 loop: CASSYSQGRVTGELFF. CDR3 nucleotides: TGTGCCAGCAGTTACTCGCAGGGAAGGGTCACCGGGGAGCTGTTTTTT.

This clone was seen only a few times. V gene TRBV4-3 combines with J gene TRBJ1-1, with 7 bases matching TRBD1. This CDR3 region has 15 residues. Germline V gene sequence: CDR1 LGHNA, CDR2 YSLEER. Unmatched junction bases numbered 11, after V lost 6 bases and J lost 4 bases. The CDR3 here is CASSLQTGSGTEAFF. CDR3 sequence (DNA): TGCGCCAGCAGTCTTCAGACAGGGTCGGGCACTGAAGCTTTCTTT.

Here the CDR3 reads CASSPGGIMNTEAFF. Here the CDR3 DNA reads TGTGCCAGCAGCCCAGGGGGAATCATGAACACTGAAGCTTTCTTT. The chain combines TRBV28 with TRBJ1-1, with TRBD1 identical over 7 bases. The CDR3 loop spans 15 amino acids. Trimming cost V 6 bases and J 0 bases; bases outside gene matches: 7. CDR1 is MDHEN and CDR2 is SYDVKM in the germline V gene.